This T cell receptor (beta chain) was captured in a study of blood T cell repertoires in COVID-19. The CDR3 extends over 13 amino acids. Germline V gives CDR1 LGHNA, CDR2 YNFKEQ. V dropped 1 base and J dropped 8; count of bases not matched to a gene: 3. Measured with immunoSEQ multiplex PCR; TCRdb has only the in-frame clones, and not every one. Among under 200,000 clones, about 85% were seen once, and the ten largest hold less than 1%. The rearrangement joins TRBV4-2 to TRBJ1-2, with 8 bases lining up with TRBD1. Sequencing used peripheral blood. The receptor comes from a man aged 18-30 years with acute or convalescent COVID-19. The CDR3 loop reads CASSQGQGNGYTF. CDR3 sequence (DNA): TGTGCCAGCAGCCAAGGACAGGGGAACGGCTACACCTTC.